Detailed here is one T cell receptor (beta chain). Its cognate antigen is unknown. This record belongs to a study of cytomegalovirus exposure and HLA in healthy donors. Findings and limits, study-wide: HLA allele associations emerged for roughly 17,000 TCR beta sequences in a later analysis, at 0.05 false discovery rate.

Primers for the PCR totalled 60 Vbeta and 13 Jbeta. Method: immunoSEQ multiplex PCR; TCRdb's copy keeps in-frame clones and lacks some. In the table there are 150,000 to 200,000 clones, about four fifths of which are singletons. CDR3 length: 16 residues. Trimming cost V 4 bases and J 8 bases; bases outside gene matches: 14. In germline, CDR1 is MNHEY, CDR2 SVGAGI. The specimen was PBMCs. The chain links TRBV6-5 to TRBJ2-3, with TRBD2 identical over 8 bases. This TCR was sampled from a woman between 45 and 60 years old in good health and CMV-seronegative. CDR3 in DNA: TGTGCCAGCAGTTCCACACTAGCGGCCGCACGTGGTACGCAGTATTTT. This translates into CASSSTLAAARGTQYF.